These 20 T cell receptor beta chains originate from one sample sequenced in a study of HIV-infected children after antiretroviral therapy interruption. The treatment denotes: PENTA 11 planned treatment interruption arm or continuous ART arm. RNA-based 3' RACE libraries used unique molecular identifiers. Each CDR3 protein gets one entry after TCRdb re-called the 3' RACE reads with MiXCR. The sample shows fewer than 100,000 distinct CDR3 sequences, approximately 6.9% of them seen only once. The input for sequencing was CD45RA+ CD4+ T cells from PBMCs, pooled from several time points, taken from a donor given antiretroviral therapy, either interrupted or continuous. Stated subset: naive CD4+ CD45RA+ CD45RO- T cells. The receptors were sampled from a pool of human donors with HIV.

The CDR3 DNA reads as TGTGCCACCAGTGGGGATACCTCTGGGGCCAACGTCCTGACTTTC. It encodes CATSGDTSGANVLTF. The V and J genes are TRBV24-1 and TRBJ2-6; unclear D gene. The CDR3 runs 15 residues. The V end was cut by 5 bases, the J end by 0 bases, with 7 bases between. CDR1 and CDR2 from the germline V gene are KGHDR and SFDVKD.

This clonotype was detected ten times or more. The chain has TRBV20-1 and TRBJ2-1, with a possible D match to TRBD2 (5 bases). The CDR3 loop spans 15 amino acids. Looked up from germline, CDR1 is DFQATT and CDR2 is SNEGSKA (reference sequence). V gave up 3 bases and J gave up 0 bases, with 12 bases separating them. DNA of the CDR3: TGCAGTGCTAGGTCCCTAGGGAGCTCCTACAATGAGCAGTTCTTC. This gives the protein CSARSLGSSYNEQFF.

This clonotype appeared a few times. V gene TRBV11-2 combines with J gene TRBJ1-1; D call uncertain. This CDR3 has 16 residues. V was shortened by 2 bases and J by 2 bases, with 15 bases between the two germline ends. Germline CDR1 SGHAT, CDR2 FQNNGV. For the CDR3, the DNA is TGTGCCAGCAGCTTACTCCCCGGAGAATTCAACACTGAAGCTTTCTTT. This translates into CASSLLPGEFNTEAFF.

This clonotype has at least ten counts. The chain combines TRBV19 with TRBJ2-3, with D perhaps matching TRBD2 (6 bases). The CDR3 covers 14 residues. The germline V gene encodes CDR1 LNHDA and CDR2 SQIVND (reference sequence). Trimming cost V 7 bases and J 2 bases, with 13 bases left between them. The CDR3 here is CASNPGLYTDTQYF. CDR3 nucleotides: TGTGCCAGTAATCCGGGACTCTACACAGATACGCAGTATTTT.

The sample holds many counts of this clonotype. The rearrangement joins TRBV20-1 to TRBJ2-7; D ambiguous. CDR3 length: 14 amino acids. CDR1 is DFQATT, CDR2 SNEGSKA, per germline (reference sequence). V lost 2 bases and J 3 bases, leaving 14 bases between the germline ends. This CDR3 reads CSARPKSSNYEQYF. The CDR3 region has the DNA TGCAGTGCTAGACCCAAGTCCTCGAACTACGAGCAGTACTTC.

In its sample, this clonotype was seen many times. The chain uses TRBV18 and TRBJ1-1, with D tentatively TRBD1 (5 bases). CDR1 and CDR2 from the germline V gene are KGHSH and LQKENI. Trimming removed 3 bases at V and 11 bases at J, with 16 bases between. This CDR3 is 13 amino acids long. CDR3 protein: CASSPRQSPGAFF. The CDR3 nucleotides are TGTGCCAGCTCACCCCGACAGTCCCCAGGGGCTTTCTTT.

This clonotype was counted between two and nine times. The CDR3 here is CASRGGADRGNTQYF. The CDR3 DNA reads as TGTGCCTCCAGGGGGGGAGCGGACAGGGGAAATACGCAGTATTTT. The chain has TRBV6-1 and TRBJ2-3; TRBD1 agrees at 9 bases. Germline values: CDR1 MNHNS, CDR2 SASEGT. After removal of 11 bases from V and 7 bases from J, the junction contained 16 bases not matched to a gene. The CDR3 consists of 15 residues.

This clonotype came up many times. The chain is built from TRBV20-1 and TRBJ2-7; TRBD2 might be the D (6 bases). The CDR3 is 12 amino acids. Germline CDR1 DFQATT, CDR2 SNEGSKA (reference sequence). Trimming took off 6 bases at V and 4 bases at J, with 13 bases between the two ends. CDR3 sequence (DNA): TGCAGTGCGGGGGGAGGAGGTTACGAGCAGTACTTC. Residues: CSAGGGGYEQYF.

In its sample, this clonotype was seen many times. The rearrangement uses TRBV6-1 and TRBJ2-7; perhaps TRBD1 as D (6 bases). CDR1 is MNHNS, CDR2 SASEGT, per germline. The V and J ends lost 11 bases and 1 base respectively, with 18 bases between them. The CDR3 is 14 residues long. The CDR3 protein is CAGGRTGTSYEQYF. DNA of the CDR3: TGTGCCGGGGGTCGAACAGGGACGTCCTACGAGCAGTACTTC.

The sample holds many counts of this clonotype. The chain is built from TRBV12-3 or TRBV12-4 and TRBJ1-2; D may be TRBD1 (5 bases). The CDR3 loop spans 15 amino acids. V shed 3 bases and J shed 4 bases, with 15 bases lying between them. For the CDR3, the DNA is TGTGCCAGCAGTTTGGTCCCCGGGGCGCCCTATGGCTACACCTTC. Translation: CASSLVPGAPYGYTF.

This clonotype has more than one count but fewer than ten. The rearrangement joins TRBV20-1 to TRBJ2-7; 8 bases match TRBD1. The CDR3 is 15 amino acids. Germline-derived CDR1 and CDR2 are DFQATT and SNEGSKA (reference sequence). The J segment lost 4 bases and the V segment lost 0 bases, leaving 8 bases of the junction unmatched. In nucleotides, the CDR3 is TGCAGTGCTAGAGATCGTCCAGGGGGCAGGTACGAGCAGTACTTC. Protein: CSARDRPGGRYEQYF.

The CDR3 DNA follows: TGTGCCAGCAGCTCTAGGACTATTTCGGCGGATACGCAGTATTTT. It translates to CASSSRTISADTQYF. V and J are TRBV7-2 and TRBJ2-3; maybe TRBD2 (6 bases). Trimming left V 4 bases short and J 6 bases short, with 17 bases between. Germline V gene data show CDR1 as SGHTA and CDR2 as FQGNSA. This CDR3 region has 15 residues.

This clonotype has at least ten counts. CDR3 sequence: CASSFGTEVLYGYTF. CDR3 bases: TGTGCCAGCAGCTTCGGGACAGAGGTTCTCTATGGCTACACCTTC. The chain uses TRBV5-4 and TRBJ1-2; 7 nucleotides agree with TRBD1. This CDR3 has 15 amino acids. The V gene's germline CDR1 is SGHNT and CDR2 YYREEE (reference sequence). The V segment lost 2 bases and the J segment 4 bases; nucleotides outside the gene matches: 8. Full variable domain (rest looked up from reference TRBV5-4 and TRBJ1-2): ETGVTQSPTHLIKTRGQQVTLRCSSQSGHNTVSWYQQALGQGPQFIFQYYREEENGRGNFPPRFSGLQFPNYSSELNVNALELDDSALYLCASSFGTEVLYGYTFGSGTRLTVV.

This clonotype was counted only a few times. The chain recombines TRBV5-1 with TRBJ2-5; D possibly corresponds to TRBD2 (5 bases). The CDR3 has 16 residues. The V gene lost 0 bases and the J gene lost 4 bases, with 16 bases spanning the gap. The V gene's germline CDR1 is SGHRS and CDR2 YFSETQ. Written as DNA, the CDR3 is TGCGCCAGCAGCTTGGCATCCCCAGTAGCGAGAGAGACCCAGTACTTC. It encodes CASSLASPVARETQYF.

Many counts were recorded for this clonotype. The chain links TRBV5-4 to TRBJ2-7; tentatively, D is TRBD2 (5 bases). Trimming pared 0 bases from V and 2 bases from J, leaving 9 bases between. CDR1 and CDR2 (germline): SGHNT, YYREEE (reference sequence). The CDR3 has 14 amino acids. The CDR3 protein is CASSLAVGTYEQYF. CDR3 nucleotide sequence: TGTGCCAGCAGCTTGGCCGTCGGGACCTACGAGCAGTACTTC.

There are many counts of this clonotype. The chain employs TRBV7-2 and TRBJ2-3; TRBD2 aligns across 9 bases. The J segment lost 5 bases and the V segment lost 7 bases, leaving 13 bases of the junction unmatched. The CDR3 runs to 16 residues. The V gene's germline CDR1 is SGHTA and CDR2 FQGNSA. CDR3 loop: CASTAGGGRLVDTQYF. In nucleotides, the CDR3 is TGTGCCAGCACTGCGGGGGGGGGCCGGTTGGTAGATACGCAGTATTTT.

This clonotype was detected ten times or more. The genes are TRBV21-1 and TRBJ1-5. TRBV21-1 corresponds to a pseudogene. This CDR3 contains 13 residues. This CDR3 is CASSRLPREPQHF. The CDR3 DNA follows: TGTGCCAGCAGCAGACTCCCTAGGGAGCCCCAGCATTTT.

This rearrangement joins TRBV2 to TRBJ2-3, with TRBD1 as a possible D gene (6 bases). Germline V gene data show CDR1 as SNHLY and CDR2 as FYNNEI. The CDR3 contains 15 residues. V lost 6 bases to trimming and J lost 2 bases, with 15 bases between them. The CDR3 sequence is CASRGPGETTDTQYF. DNA for the CDR3: TGTGCCAGCAGGGGCCCAGGGGAAACCACAGATACGCAGTATTTT.

There are many counts of this clonotype. The rearrangement links TRBV11-2 to TRBJ2-7, with 9 bases matching TRBD2. Germline V gene data show CDR1 as SGHAT and CDR2 as FQNNGV. This CDR3 is built from 13 residues. Losses at the gene ends were 3 bases for V and 4 bases for J; bases not matched to a gene: 1. Written as DNA, the CDR3 is TGTGCCAGCAGCTTGCTAGCGGGATACGAGCAGTACTTC. This encodes CASSLLAGYEQYF.

This clonotype was picked up a small number of times. The chain joins TRBV4-1 to TRBJ2-1; 10 bases align to TRBD2. Germline V gene sequence: CDR1 MGHRA, CDR2 YSYEKL. This CDR3 is 15 amino acids long. V trimming: 1 base; J trimming: 5 bases; junction bases outside the gene matches: 2. CDR3 sequence (DNA): TGCGCCAGCAGCCAAGGAGCGGGGGGGGACAATGAGCAGTTCTTC. This encodes CASSQGAGGDNEQFF.